Listed here is a single T cell receptor beta chain. The trim removed 0 bases at V and 5 bases at J, leaving 9 bases unmatched. CDR3 length: 17 residues. Germline V gene sequence: CDR1 SGHNT, CDR2 YYREEE (reference sequence). Authors' analysis steps: Reference gene primer amplification gave estimated nucleated cell counts. Produced via immunoSEQ multiplex PCR; TCRdb's table is partial and in-frame only. The V and J calls and the clone size are those of that table, but D and trimming were determined from the DNA. The sample has around 220,000 clones, approximately 84% seen once. The sample comes from a study of blood T cell repertoires in COVID-19. Overall study context: The United States, Italy and Spain were the sources of the acute and convalescent COVID-19 samples. Nucleic acid was either cDNA or gDNA, and it came from T cells, B-cell-depleted T cells, or PBMCs.

The Seattle patients joined while their infection was active and were tracked longitudinally afterward. The chain carries TRBV5-4 and TRBJ1-5; TRBD1 agrees at 9 bases. This TCR came from a woman older than 75 with COVID-19, enrolled during active disease. The sequenced sample was peripheral blood. The DNA for the CDR3 is TGTGCCAGCAGCTTGGTAAACAGGGGGCCTGAGGATCAGCCCCAGCATTTT. The encoded protein is CASSLVNRGPEDQPQHF. The full variable domain, rest sourced from reference TRBV5-4 and TRBJ1-5, is ETGVTQSPTHLIKTRGQQVTLRCSSQSGHNTVSWYQQALGQGPQFIFQYYREEENGRGNFPPRFSGLQFPNYSSELNVNALELDDSALYLCASSLVNRGPEDQPQHFGDGTRLSIL.